A selection of T cell receptor beta chains follows, all from one sample in a study of molecular identifiers for immune sequencing clone quantification. TCRdb ran MiXCR on the PCR reads and lists one entry per CDR3 protein. The table shows hundreds of thousands of distinct CDR3 sequences, with over 25% occurring only once. The sample was naive CD8+ T cells from blood, with Jurkat cell RNA spiked in. The source of these receptors is a human donor in good health. Some libraries in this study had Jurkat cell RNA spiked in. The CDR3 runs from the conserved cysteine through the conserved F or W. Fields, in order: V gene, D gene, J gene, clone size, CDR3 DNA, CDR3 protein. D genes are given only for firm matches. Clone size appears in some rows only: once, few, many, or a class for an expanded clone.

v_call: TRBV6-2/TRBV6-3
d_call: TRBD1
j_call: TRBJ2-7
clone_size: -
cdr3_nt: TGTGCCAGCAGCTGGGACAGTTACTCCTACGAGCAGTACTTC
cdr3_aa: CASSWDSYSYEQYF

v_call: TRBV11-2
d_call: TRBD1
j_call: TRBJ1-1
clone_size: -
cdr3_nt: TGTGCCAGCAGCTCCACAGGGGGACTGGGTGAAGCTTTCTTT
cdr3_aa: CASSSTGGLGEAFF

v_call: TRBV5-1
d_call: TRBD1
j_call: TRBJ2-7
clone_size: many
cdr3_nt: TGCGCCAGCAGCCTACCGGGACAGGAGTACTACGAGCAGTACTTC
cdr3_aa: CASSLPGQEYYEQYF

v_call: TRBV7-9
d_call: TRBD1
j_call: TRBJ1-1
clone_size: few
cdr3_nt: TGTGCCAGCAGCCCCCCGACAGGGGAGAGGCGCGGAACTGAAGCTTTCTTT
cdr3_aa: CASSPPTGERRGTEAFF

v_call: TRBV7-3
d_call: -
j_call: TRBJ2-1
clone_size: few
cdr3_nt: TGTGCCAGCAGCTTAATGGGTTACAATGAGCAGTTCTTC
cdr3_aa: CASSLMGYNEQFF

v_call: TRBV7-2
d_call: -
j_call: TRBJ2-3
clone_size: many
cdr3_nt: TGTGCCAGCAGTCATGTGGCTTTACCAGATACGCAGTATTTT
cdr3_aa: CASSHVALPDTQYF

v_call: TRBV5-5
d_call: -
j_call: TRBJ2-7
clone_size: many
cdr3_nt: TGTGCCAGCAGCTTGCCCCAGACAGTTTATCAGTCCGTGTACGAGCAGTACTTC
cdr3_aa: CASSLPQTVYQSVYEQYF

v_call: TRBV9
d_call: -
j_call: TRBJ2-7
clone_size: -
cdr3_nt: TGTGCCAGCAGCTTCCCCGGGACCGGGTCCGCCGCGCCGTACTTC
cdr3_aa: CASSFPGTGSAAPYF

v_call: TRBV19
d_call: -
j_call: TRBJ1-5
clone_size: -
cdr3_nt: TGTGCCAGTAGCAGGGGAGAGTGGGACAATCAGCCCCAGCATTTT
cdr3_aa: CASSRGEWDNQPQHF

v_call: TRBV12-3/TRBV12-4
d_call: TRBD1
j_call: TRBJ2-7
clone_size: many
cdr3_nt: TGTGCCAGCAGTTTAGAGGGGACAGGATACTACGAGCAGTACTTC
cdr3_aa: CASSLEGTGYYEQYF

v_call: TRBV5-3
d_call: -
j_call: TRBJ2-1
clone_size: -
cdr3_nt: TGTGCCAGCAGCTTGGCGAGCCCCGCTGAGCAGTTCTTC
cdr3_aa: CASSLASPAEQFF

v_call: TRBV2
d_call: -
j_call: TRBJ2-1
clone_size: few
cdr3_nt: TGTGCCAGCGGAAGGGGCGCAGATCCGTCCTACAATGAGCAGTTCTTC
cdr3_aa: CASGRGADPSYNEQFF

v_call: TRBV11-2
d_call: -
j_call: TRBJ1-6
clone_size: -
cdr3_nt: TGTGCCAGCAGCTTAGTAGTCAGGGTTGATTCACCCCTCCACTTT
cdr3_aa: CASSLVVRVDSPLHF

v_call: TRBV28
d_call: TRBD1
j_call: TRBJ2-2
clone_size: few
cdr3_nt: TGTGCCAGCAGTAGAAGTCGGGGGACAGGGGGCACCGGGGAGCTGTTTTTT
cdr3_aa: CASSRSRGTGGTGELFF

v_call: TRBV19
d_call: -
j_call: TRBJ2-3
clone_size: few
cdr3_nt: TGTGCCAGTAGGCGTCAGGGACACACAGATACGCAGTATTTT
cdr3_aa: CASRRQGHTDTQYF

v_call: TRBV27
d_call: TRBD1
j_call: TRBJ2-5
clone_size: few
cdr3_nt: TGTGCCAGCAGTTCACGTACGACAGGGTCAGAGACCCAGTACTTC
cdr3_aa: CASSSRTTGSETQYF

v_call: TRBV2
d_call: TRBD2
j_call: TRBJ2-3
clone_size: many
cdr3_nt: TGTGCCAGCAGTCTCCTTCGCGGGGGGACCGCAGATACGCAGTATTTT
cdr3_aa: CASSLLRGGTADTQYF

v_call: TRBV9
d_call: -
j_call: TRBJ2-3
clone_size: many
cdr3_nt: TGTGCCAGCAGCCACCAAGGGGGACTTTCAGATACGCAGTATTTT
cdr3_aa: CASSHQGGLSDTQYF

v_call: TRBV19
d_call: -
j_call: TRBJ2-3
clone_size: few
cdr3_nt: TGTGCCAGTAGTATTTGGGGACCACTTGCGGATACGCAGTATTTT
cdr3_aa: CASSIWGPLADTQYF

v_call: TRBV4-3
d_call: TRBD1
j_call: TRBJ1-2
clone_size: -
cdr3_nt: TGCGCCAGCAGCCAAGATTCGGGACAGGGGCCAAACTATGGCTACACCTTC
cdr3_aa: CASSQDSGQGPNYGYTF

v_call: TRBV6-2/TRBV6-3
d_call: -
j_call: TRBJ2-7
clone_size: many
cdr3_nt: TGTGCCAGCAGTGCCGGGACGCTTACCTACGAGCAGTACTTC
cdr3_aa: CASSAGTLTYEQYF

v_call: TRBV11-2
d_call: -
j_call: TRBJ2-7
clone_size: -
cdr3_nt: TGTGCCAGCAGGATCTCGGGTAACGGGCAGTACTTC
cdr3_aa: CASRISGNGQYF

v_call: TRBV30
d_call: TRBD2
j_call: TRBJ2-3
clone_size: many
cdr3_nt: TGTGCCTGGACTAGCGGGGGGGTTAGCACAGATACGCAGTATTTT
cdr3_aa: CAWTSGGVSTDTQYF

v_call: TRBV4-3
d_call: -
j_call: TRBJ2-5
clone_size: once
cdr3_nt: TGCGCCAGCAGCCAAGGAAGCAGGGCCCAAGAGACCCAGTACTTC
cdr3_aa: CASSQGSRAQETQYF

v_call: TRBV12-3/TRBV12-4
d_call: -
j_call: TRBJ1-2
clone_size: -
cdr3_nt: TGTGCCAGCAGCCTGGACACCTTCTATGGCTACACCTTC
cdr3_aa: CASSLDTFYGYTF

v_call: TRBV4-1
d_call: -
j_call: TRBJ2-3
clone_size: many
cdr3_nt: TGCGCCAGCAGCTCCCGACAGGGCACAGATACGCAGTATTTT
cdr3_aa: CASSSRQGTDTQYF